This record concerns one T cell receptor beta chain sequence. Primers included in the PCR were 60 Vbeta and 13 Jbeta primers. Assay used: immunoSEQ multiplex PCR; TCRdb lists only in-frame clones, some missing. This sample yields 130,000 to 150,000 clones, of which 73% are seen a single time; approximately 15% belongs to the top ten. This entry belongs to a study of cytomegalovirus exposure and HLA in healthy donors. There are 16 residues in the CDR3. V lost 1 base to trimming and J lost 4 bases; unmatched junction nucleotides: 10. Germline CDR1 is SGHAT and CDR2 is FQNNGV. The TCR comes from a human donor in good health. J is TRBJ2-7 and V is TRBV11-2, with 7 nucleotides matching TRBD2. The sample taken for sequencing was PBMCs. The CDR3 region is CASSLAGGMGQYEQYF. The DNA for the CDR3 is TGTGCCAGCAGCTTAGCGGGGGGTATGGGTCAATACGAGCAGTACTTC.